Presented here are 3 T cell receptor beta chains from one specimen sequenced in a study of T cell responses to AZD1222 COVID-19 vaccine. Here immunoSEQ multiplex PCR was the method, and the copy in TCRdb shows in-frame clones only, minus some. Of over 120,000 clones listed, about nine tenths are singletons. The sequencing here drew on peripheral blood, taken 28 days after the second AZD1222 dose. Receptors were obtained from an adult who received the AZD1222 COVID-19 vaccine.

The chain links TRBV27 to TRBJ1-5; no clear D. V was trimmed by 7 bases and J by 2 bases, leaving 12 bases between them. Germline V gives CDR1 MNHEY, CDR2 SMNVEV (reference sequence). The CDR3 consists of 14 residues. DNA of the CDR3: TGTGCCAGCATGGTCCGACCGGGCAATCAGCCCCAGCATTTT. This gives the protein CASMVRPGNQPQHF.

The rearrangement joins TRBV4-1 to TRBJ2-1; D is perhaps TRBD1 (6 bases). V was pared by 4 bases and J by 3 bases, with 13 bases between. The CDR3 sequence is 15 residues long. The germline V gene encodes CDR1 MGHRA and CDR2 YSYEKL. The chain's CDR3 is CASSRGRGGYNEQFF. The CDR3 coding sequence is TGCGCCAGCAGCCGAGGGAGAGGGGGCTACAATGAGCAGTTCTTC.

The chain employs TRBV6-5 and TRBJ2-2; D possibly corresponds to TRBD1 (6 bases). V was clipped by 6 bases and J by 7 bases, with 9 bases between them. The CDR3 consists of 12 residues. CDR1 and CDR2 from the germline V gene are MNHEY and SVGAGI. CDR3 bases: TGTGCCAGCAGCAGCAGGGGCGGGGAGCTGTTTTTT. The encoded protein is CASSSRGGELFF.